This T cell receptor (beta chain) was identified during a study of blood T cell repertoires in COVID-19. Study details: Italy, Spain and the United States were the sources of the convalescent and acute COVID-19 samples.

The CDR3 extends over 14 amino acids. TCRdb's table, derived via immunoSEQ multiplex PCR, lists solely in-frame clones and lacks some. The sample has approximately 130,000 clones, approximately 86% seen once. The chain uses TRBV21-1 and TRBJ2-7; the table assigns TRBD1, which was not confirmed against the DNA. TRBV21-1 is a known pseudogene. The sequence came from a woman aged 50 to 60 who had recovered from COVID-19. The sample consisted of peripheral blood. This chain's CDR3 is CASSTTGDSYEQYF. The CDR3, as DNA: TGTGCCAGCAGCACGACAGGGGACTCCTACGAGCAGTACTTC.